These 13 T cell receptor beta chains came from one sample sequenced in a study of blood T cell repertoires in COVID-19 (dated by TCRdb to about 2020). The library came from the immunoSEQ multiplex PCR assay. Here the immuneACCESS table is served through TCRdb, limited to in-frame sequences with V and J called. Missing clones are a known gap in these copies; in checked studies unresolved V genes cover under half, and the rest lacks a known reason. This sample holds about 350,000 clones; approximately 86% were observed only once. Jointly, the top ten make up roughly 7.1% of the sample. The specimen sequenced was peripheral blood. Every receptor here comes from an older woman with COVID-19, enrolled during active disease.

The chain employs TRBV7-9 and TRBJ2-1, with TRBD1 matching 10 bases. The CDR3 sequence is 14 residues long. V gave up 4 bases and J gave up 6 bases; unmatched junction bases: 3. Germline loops: CDR1 SEHNR, CDR2 FQNEAQ (reference sequence). The CDR3 protein is CASSWRQGANEQFF. The CDR3 nucleotides read TGTGCCAGCAGCTGGAGACAGGGGGCCAATGAGCAGTTCTTC.

A single count supports this clone. The V gene is TRBV6-1, the J gene TRBJ2-5, with TRBD2 identical over 9 bases. Germline V gene data show CDR1 as MNHNS and CDR2 as SASEGT. V gave up 2 bases and J gave up 1 base; unmatched junction bases: 5. This CDR3 is built from 16 residues. This chain's CDR3 is CASSEFSGGVQETQYF. CDR3 sequence (DNA): TGTGCCAGCAGTGAATTTAGCGGGGGAGTCCAAGAGACCCAGTACTTC.

The chain recombines TRBV12-5 with TRBJ2-1, with TRBD2 as a possible D gene (6 bases). Germline V gives CDR1 LGHNT, CDR2 FRNRAP. The CDR3 covers 15 residues. The V gene lost 6 bases and the J gene lost 0 bases, with 12 bases spanning the gap. The CDR3 DNA sequence: TGTGCTAGTGGCCAGGACTACAGCTCCTACAATGAGCAGTTCTTC. Translation gives CASGQDYSSYNEQFF.

The chain uses TRBV6-5 and TRBJ2-1; D may be TRBD1 (5 bases). Per germline, CDR1 MNHEY and CDR2 SVGAGI. Trimming removed 2 bases from V and 0 bases from J, with 5 bases in between. The CDR3 contains 14 residues. The CDR3 here is CASSYQGSYNEQFF. The CDR3 DNA reads TGTGCCAGCAGTTACCAGGGCTCCTACAATGAGCAGTTCTTC.

The rearrangement links TRBV2 to TRBJ2-5; D ambiguous. Trimming removed 7 bases at V and 3 bases at J, with 6 bases between. Germline CDR1 and CDR2: SNHLY and FYNNEI. This CDR3 is 11 amino acids long. The CDR3 loop reads CASTVEETQYF. The CDR3 DNA reads TGTGCCAGCACGGTTGAAGAGACCCAGTACTTC. The full variable domain, its missing parts supplied by reference TRBV2 and TRBJ2-5, is EPEVTQTPSHQVTQMGQEVILRCVPISNHLYFYWYRQILGQKVEFLVSFYNNEISEKSEIFDDQFSVERPDGSNFTLKIRSTKLEDSAMYFCASTVEETQYFGPGTRLLVL.

The chain carries TRBV20-1 and TRBJ2-2, with 8 positions matching TRBD2. Trimming cost V 3 bases and J 3 bases; bases outside gene matches: 6. The CDR3 length is 15 residues. Germline V gene sequence: CDR1 DFQATT, CDR2 SNEGSKA (reference sequence). The CDR3 is CSASNGGADTGELFF. The CDR3 DNA follows: TGCAGTGCTAGTAACGGGGGGGCCGACACCGGGGAGCTGTTTTTT.

J is TRBJ1-5 and V is TRBV12-3 or TRBV12-4; possible D gene TRBD1, 6 bases. V shed 7 bases and J shed 5 bases, with 12 bases lying between them. The CDR3 sequence is 13 residues long. CDR3 sequence: CASIGQLDQPQHF. The CDR3 DNA is TGTGCCAGCATTGGACAGTTAGATCAGCCCCAGCATTTT.

This clone was counted ten times or more. V usage is TRBV2 and J usage is TRBJ1-5, with D tentatively TRBD1 (6 bases). This CDR3 spans 14 amino acids. Trimming removed 5 bases from V and 3 bases from J, with 11 bases in between. CDR1 is SNHLY and CDR2 is FYNNEI in the germline V gene. The CDR3 reads CASSYRQVNQPQHF. DNA for the CDR3: TGTGCCAGCAGTTACCGACAGGTCAATCAGCCCCAGCATTTT.

This chain uses TRBV11-3 with TRBJ2-6; 7 bases align to TRBD2. Per germline, CDR1 SGHNT and CDR2 YENEEA. The CDR3 is 18 residues long. V lost 5 bases, J lost 4 bases, and 14 bases stayed unmatched. The CDR3 bases are TGTGCCAGCAGCACCTTTGGGCCCGCGGGAGTGGGGGCCAACGTCCTGACTTTC. Translating it yields CASSTFGPAGVGANVLTF.

The count of this clone is one. V gene TRBV5-1 combines with J gene TRBJ2-5, with D perhaps matching TRBD1 (5 bases). Germline CDR1 is SGHRS and CDR2 is YFSETQ. The CDR3 extends over 14 amino acids. Trimming left V 4 bases short and J 1 base short, with 11 bases between. The CDR3 DNA reads as TGCGCCAGCAGCCCATTAGGGGTCCAAGAGACCCAGTACTTC. Translated: CASSPLGVQETQYF.

This clone has more than one count but fewer than ten. V gene TRBV5-1 combines with J gene TRBJ1-6; D gene ambiguous. Trimming took off 4 bases at V and 7 bases at J, with 12 bases between the two ends. This CDR3 has 14 residues. Germline CDR1 reads SGHRS; CDR2 reads YFSETQ. CDR3 protein: CASSVLDSNSPLHF. CDR3 DNA: TGCGCCAGCAGCGTACTAGATTCAAATTCACCCCTCCACTTT.

The rearrangement links TRBV13 to TRBJ1-2; 7 nucleotides agree with TRBD1. Germline CDR1 reads PRHDT; CDR2 reads FYEKMQ (reference sequence). The CDR3 is 15 amino acids. The J segment lost 5 bases and the V segment lost 5 bases, leaving 11 bases of the junction unmatched. CDR3 DNA sequence: TGTGCCAGCAGCCAATTTAGGACAGGCCGATATGGCTACACCTTC. Translating gives CASSQFRTGRYGYTF.

The V gene is TRBV6-1, the J gene TRBJ1-1, with TRBD1 identical over 8 bases. J lost 3 bases, V lost 1 base, and 4 bases had no gene match. Germline values: CDR1 MNHNS, CDR2 SASEGT. The length of the CDR3 is 15 residues. CDR3 amino acids: CASSEEGTGDTEAFF. CDR3 coding DNA: TGTGCCAGCAGTGAAGAGGGGACAGGTGACACTGAAGCTTTCTTT.